This passage covers 22 T cell receptor beta chains from one sample sequenced in a study of post-analysis software for immune sequencing data (dated by TCRdb to the mid-2010s). Broader findings and caveats from the paper: Significantly higher frequencies in patients than in controls were found for roughly five TRBV segments, including TRBV5-6, TRBV5-1 and TRBV20-1.

No antigen has been identified for these receptors. Libraries were prepared through PCR. Sequencer: Illumina HiSeq 2500. Unique molecular identifiers were incorporated into TCR beta cDNA libraries to reduce PCR and sequencing biases. TCRdb redid the processing of the public reads, applying fastp at Q25 and MiXCR, and retained in-frame beta chains. Rows merge per CDR3 protein into single entries with the most common DNA and genes. The sample table shows about 200,000 distinct CDR3 sequences, and roughly 30% are seen once. The top ten constitute roughly 3.4% of the sample. Sequenced input: blood. The receptors here all came from a girl aged 2-17 years with multiple sclerosis.

The J gene is TRBJ2-3, the V gene TRBV28, with 9 positions matching TRBD2. Germline V gene data show CDR1 as MDHEN and CDR2 as SYDVKM. This CDR3 region has 17 residues. Trimming took 4 bases from V and 0 from J; bases not matched to a gene: 8. Here the CDR3 reads CASSSPLTSGSTDTQYF. The CDR3 nucleotides are TGTGCCAGCAGTTCTCCCCTTACTAGCGGGAGCACAGATACGCAGTATTTT.

Details on this clonotype: Its ends do not fully match the called genes, so a read error is possible. This chain joins TRBV4-1 and TRBJ1-1; D unresolved. Looked up from germline, CDR1 is MGHRA and CDR2 is YSYEKL. This CDR3 comprises 15 residues. Here the CDR3 DNA reads TGCGCCAACAGCCAAGGAACGGTCGGGGAAACTGAAGCTTTCTTT. Its protein product is CANSQGTVGETEAFF.

This clonotype has more than one count but fewer than ten. The chain employs TRBV28 and TRBJ2-4, with D possibly TRBD2 on 7 matching bases. Trimming pared 3 bases from V and 1 base from J, leaving 19 bases between. CDR3 length: 18 residues. Germline V lookup: CDR1 MDHEN, CDR2 SYDVKM. The CDR3 sequence: CASSLGRAGAYAKNIQYF. DNA for the CDR3: TGTGCCAGCAGTTTGGGGCGGGCGGGGGCGTATGCCAAAAACATTCAGTACTTC.

The chain couples TRBV28 to TRBJ2-7; weak D call: TRBD2 (6 bases). V shed 6 bases and J shed 7 bases, with 22 bases lying between them. The CDR3 consists of 15 residues. Germline V gene lookup returns CDR1 MDHEN and CDR2 SYDVKM. This CDR3 reads CASSSPGEGYNEQYF. For the CDR3, the DNA is TGTGCCAGCAGCTCGCCGGGGGAAGGGTACAATGAGCAGTACTTC.

Concerning this clonotype itself: This may arise from a read error, as a much more abundant clone is one base away. The rearrangement joins TRBV25-1 to TRBJ2-5; D is ambiguous. Germline V lookup: CDR1 MGHDK, CDR2 SYGVNS. V shed 0 bases and J shed 0 bases, with 17 bases lying between them. The CDR3 length is 18 residues. The CDR3 nucleotides are TGTGCCAGCAGTGAATATGGTCGGATAGGCGTGTACCAAGAGACCCAGTACTTC. This translates into CASSEYGRIGVYQETQYF.

This clonotype was counted at least ten times. The V and J genes are TRBV20-1 and TRBJ2-5, with D perhaps TRBD2 (5 bases). Germline CDR1 is DFQATT and CDR2 is SNEGSKA (reference sequence). Trimming left V 0 bases short and J 1 base short, with 9 bases between. There are 14 residues in the CDR3. CDR3 region: CSARDRRIQETQYF. In nucleotides, the CDR3 is TGCAGTGCTAGAGATAGGAGGATCCAAGAGACCCAGTACTTC.

V gene TRBV2 combines with J gene TRBJ1-1, with 10 nucleotides matching TRBD1. This CDR3 is 15 amino acids long. The germline V gene encodes CDR1 SNHLY and CDR2 FYNNEI. Germline trimming cut 6 bases from V and 8 bases from J; bases unmatched to any gene: 12. The CDR3 DNA is TGTGCCAGCAGGCCTAGTCCCGGGACAGGGGTCGAAGCTTTCTTT. Encoded protein: CASRPSPGTGVEAFF.

This clonotype was observed a handful of times. A much larger clone is a single base away; this may be a read error. The gene calls are TRBV29-1 and TRBJ2-1; either TRBD1 or TRBD2 may fit D (5 bases each). Germline CDR1 is SQVTM and CDR2 is ANQGSEA. This CDR3 is 14 amino acids long. The CDR3 protein is CSVVGRELYNKQFF. CDR3 DNA sequence: TGCAGCGTTGTGGGCAGGGAGCTGTACAATAAGCAGTTCTTC.

J is TRBJ2-1 and V is TRBV4-2, with D uncertain. The CDR3 runs 15 residues. Germline V gene lookup returns CDR1 LGHNA and CDR2 YNFKEQ. Trimming stripped 1 base from V and 10 bases from J, with 17 bases between. The CDR3 spells CASSQAVDGLGEQFF. The CDR3 DNA is TGTGCCAGCAGCCAAGCGGTGGACGGGTTGGGCGAGCAGTTCTTC.

As for this clonotype: A read error may be the cause here, since a much bigger clone is one base away. The chain combines TRBV29-1 with TRBJ2-1, with D possibly being TRBD1 (5 bases). The CDR3 totals 15 residues. The V end lost 3 bases, the J end lost 8 bases, and 20 bases lay between the germline ends. Germline V CDR1 and CDR2: SQVTM, ANQGSEA. The chain's CDR3 is CSVEAGKVNQDEQFF. The CDR3 DNA reads as TGCAGCGTTGAGGCAGGGAAGGTCAATCAGGATGAGCAGTTCTTC.

The table lists this clonotype with many counts. The V call is TRBV7-3, the J call TRBJ2-1, with D possibly matching TRBD2 (5 bases). V was shortened by 0 bases and J by 0 bases, with 6 bases between the two germline ends. There are 15 residues in the CDR3. Germline V CDR1 and CDR2: SGHTA, FQGTGA. This chain's CDR3 is CASSLTGSSYNEQFF. The CDR3 DNA reads TGTGCCAGCAGCTTAACAGGGAGCTCCTACAATGAGCAGTTCTTC.

The rearrangement links TRBV6-1 to TRBJ2-7; 8 positions agree with TRBD1. CDR1 is MNHNS, CDR2 SASEGT, per germline. The CDR3 extends over 14 amino acids. J was trimmed by 2 bases and V by 5 bases; bases with no gene match: 5. In DNA form, the CDR3 reads TGTGCCAGCAGTTTGGACAGGGAAGCCTACGAGCAGTACTTC. The encoded protein is CASSLDREAYEQYF.

This clonotype was seen at least ten times. The genes are TRBV6-1 and TRBJ2-7; no definite D call. The V gene lost 6 bases and the J gene lost 0 bases, with 9 bases spanning the gap. CDR3 size: 13 residues. Germline CDR1 MNHNS, CDR2 SASEGT. The CDR3 spells CASRPDISYEQYF. The CDR3 DNA reads as TGTGCCAGCAGACCTGACATCTCCTACGAGCAGTACTTC.

This clonotype was detected many times. The chain uses TRBV29-1 and TRBJ2-1; tentative D call: TRBD2 (7 bases). V was pared by 8 bases and J by 0 bases, with 14 bases between. There are 14 residues in the CDR3. Germline V gene lookup returns CDR1 SQVTM and CDR2 ANQGSEA. CDR3 sequence: CSSQGGGSYNEQFF. The CDR3 DNA reads TGCAGCTCACAGGGAGGGGGCTCCTACAATGAGCAGTTCTTC.

In this sample, this clonotype turned up many times. The rearrangement links TRBV11-1 to TRBJ2-7; D remains ambiguous. The ends were cut back, 5 bases at V and 0 bases at J, with 14 bases in the middle. This CDR3 is 15 amino acids long. CDR1 is SGHAT and CDR2 is FQDESV in the germline V gene (reference sequence). CDR3 sequence (DNA): TGTGCCAGCAGCCCCCATGGGTCCTCCTCCTACGAGCAGTACTTC. This translates into CASSPHGSSSYEQYF.

At least ten counts were recorded for this clonotype. J is TRBJ2-3 and V is TRBV29-1, with 10 positions matching TRBD1. J was trimmed by 0 bases and V by 4 bases; bases with no gene match: 7. This CDR3 has 16 residues. CDR1 and CDR2 from the germline V gene are SQVTM and ANQGSEA. This CDR3 reads CSVVKGTGASTDTQYF. Here the CDR3 DNA reads TGCAGCGTTGTTAAGGGGACAGGGGCTAGCACAGATACGCAGTATTTT.

The chain uses TRBV20-1 and TRBJ1-2; D gene ambiguous. V lost 4 bases and J 7 bases, leaving 16 bases between the germline ends. The CDR3 totals 13 residues. The germline gives CDR1 DFQATT, CDR2 SNEGSKA (reference sequence). The CDR3 here is CSANPAPQSGYTF. The CDR3 coding sequence is TGCAGTGCTAACCCGGCACCCCAATCTGGCTACACCTTC.

The table lists this clonotype with many counts. This chain uses TRBV7-8 with TRBJ2-4, with 7 positions matching TRBD1. The V gene's germline CDR1 is SGHVS and CDR2 FQNEAQ. Unmatched junction bases numbered 2, after V lost 4 bases and J lost 11 bases. The CDR3 spans 11 residues. The CDR3 region is CASSYDRVQYF. In nucleotides, the CDR3 is TGTGCCAGCAGCTACGACAGGGTTCAGTACTTC.

Regarding this clonotype: This clone may be a read error of a much larger clone one base away. V gene TRBV29-1 combines with J gene TRBJ2-1; weak D call: TRBD2 (6 bases). The CDR3 is made up of 12 amino acids. The germline CDR1 and CDR2 sequences are SQVTM and ANQGSEA. As DNA, the CDR3 is TGCAGCGTTGGGCAGGACTACAATGAGCGGTTCTTC. This encodes CSVGQDYNERFF.

This clonotype was detected ten times or more. The chain joins TRBV20-1 to TRBJ2-3; 8 nucleotides match TRBD2. V was clipped by 6 bases and J by 3 bases; unmatched bases: 8. The length of the CDR3 is 14 residues. The germline V gene has CDR1 DFQATT and CDR2 SNEGSKA (reference sequence). The CDR3 loop is CSAPFGGATDTQYF. CDR3 nucleotide sequence: TGCAGTGCCCCATTCGGGGGGGCGACAGATACGCAGTATTTT.

Concerning this clonotype: A read error is possible here, since a much larger clone lies one base away. The J gene is TRBJ1-2, the V gene TRBV4-2; 7 bases agree with TRBD1. This CDR3 is built from 14 residues. Germline V CDR1 and CDR2: LGHNA, YNFKEQ. CDR3 protein: CTSSQVDRASGYTF. CDR3 nucleotides: TGTACCAGCAGCCAAGTTGACAGGGCCTCTGGCTACACCTTC.

With regard to this clonotype: A read error may produce the germline difference seen at one junction end. The chain uses TRBV5-1 and TRBJ2-3; 7 positions agree with TRBD1. The CDR3 spans 16 residues. Germline CDR1 is SGHRS and CDR2 is YFSETQ. Here the CDR3 reads CTSSSLYGQDTDTQYF. CDR3 nucleotide sequence: TGCACCAGCAGCTCCCTATATGGACAGGACACAGATACGCAGTATTTT.